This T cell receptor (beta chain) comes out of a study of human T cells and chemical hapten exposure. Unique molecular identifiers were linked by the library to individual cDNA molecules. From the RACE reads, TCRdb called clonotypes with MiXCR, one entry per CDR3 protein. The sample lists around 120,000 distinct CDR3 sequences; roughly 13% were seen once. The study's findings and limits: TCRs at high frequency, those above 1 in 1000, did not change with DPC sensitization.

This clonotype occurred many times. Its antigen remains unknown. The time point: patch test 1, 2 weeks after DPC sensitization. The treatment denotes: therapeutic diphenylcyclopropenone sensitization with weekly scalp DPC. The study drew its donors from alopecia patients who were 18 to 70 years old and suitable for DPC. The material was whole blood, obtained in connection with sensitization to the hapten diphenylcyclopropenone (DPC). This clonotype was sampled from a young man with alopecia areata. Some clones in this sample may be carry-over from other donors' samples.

CDR3 loop: CASSEQGNQPQHF. Written as DNA, the CDR3 is TGTGCCAGCAGCGAACAGGGCAATCAGCCCCAGCATTTT. V usage is TRBV7-9 and J usage is TRBJ1-5; possibly TRBD1 for D (5 bases). Looked up from germline, CDR1 is SEHNR and CDR2 is FQNEAQ (reference sequence). This CDR3 has 13 amino acids. Trimming removed 5 bases from V and 2 bases from J, with 7 bases in between.